This entry concerns a single T cell receptor beta chain. Its antigen is not identified. Other DNA sequences within the sample encode an identical CDR3. The record originates from a study of cytomegalovirus exposure and HLA in healthy donors. V lost 1 base and J 1 base, leaving 8 bases between the germline ends. The CDR3 contains 14 residues. CDR1 is SGHRS and CDR2 is YFSETQ in the germline V gene. PCR employed 60 Vbeta and 13 Jbeta primers. Assay: immunoSEQ multiplex PCR; the TCRdb copy retains only in-frame clones and omits some. The repertoire holds 140,000 to 150,000 clones, 60% to 80% seen once, with around 7% in the top ten. Study-wide findings and caveats: Sequencing likely caused a cluster of highly shared sequence variants. Analysis performed later found about 18,000 TCR beta sequences associated with HLA alleles at 0.05 false discovery rate. Relative to the approximately 630-donor mean, N-insertions were reportedly fewer in an Asian-associated ancestry cluster in a later analysis.

This clonotype originated in a woman aged 35 to 49 in good health and CMV-seropositive. Input material: PBMCs. The chain has TRBV5-1 and TRBJ1-2; no clear D gene. The CDR3 DNA reads as TGCGCCAGCAGCTTGCCCCAGATTAACTATGGCTACACCTTC. Translation: CASSLPQINYGYTF. The whole variable domain, remainder taken from reference TRBV5-1 and TRBJ1-2, is KAGVTQTPRYLIKTRGQQVTLSCSPISGHRSVSWYQQTPGQGLQFLFEYFSETQRNKGNFPGRFSGRQFSNSRSEMNVSTLELGDSALYLCASSLPQINYGYTFGSGTRLTVV.